Shown below are 11 T cell receptor beta chains from a single sample sequenced in a study of cytomegalovirus exposure and HLA in healthy donors. This PCR relied on a set of 60 Vbeta primers and 13 Jbeta primers. Sequencing used immunoSEQ multiplex PCR; TCRdb keeps in-frame clones, though not all of them. The sample comprises approximately 120,000 clones, around 70% of which are singletons, and about 5.5% rests with the top ten. Material for sequencing was PBMCs. These receptors were obtained from a woman between 65 and 79 years old in good health and CMV-seropositive.

The V call is TRBV2, the J call TRBJ2-7; the D is unclear. The CDR3 sequence is 16 residues long. The V end was cut by 6 bases, the J end by 2 bases, with 20 bases between. Germline CDR1 is SNHLY and CDR2 is FYNNEI. CDR3 in amino acids: CASSLVDMATTYEQYF. For the CDR3, the DNA is TGTGCCAGCAGCCTGGTTGACATGGCAACCACCTACGAGCAGTACTTC.

This clone turned up a few times. The chain recombines TRBV5-6 with TRBJ1-6; weak D call: TRBD1 (6 bases). Trimming removed 3 bases from V and 0 bases from J, with 13 bases in between. The CDR3 totals 17 residues. Germline V gene sequence: CDR1 SGHDT, CDR2 YYEEEE. In DNA, the CDR3 is TGTGCCAGCAGCTGGGGACATTCGAGCTCCTATAATTCACCCCTCCACTTT. Protein product: CASSWGHSSSYNSPLHF. Variable domain in full (rest from reference TRBV5-6 and TRBJ1-6): DAGVTQSPTHLIKTRGQQVTLRCSPKSGHDTVSWYQQALGQGPQFIFQYYEEEERQRGNFPDRFSGHQFPNYSSELNVNALLLGDSALYLCASSWGHSSSYNSPLHFGNGTRLTVT.

The chain carries TRBV18 and TRBJ1-2; D perhaps matches TRBD1 (6 bases). This CDR3 is built from 17 residues. The V end lost 0 bases, the J end lost 1 base, and 15 bases lay between the germline ends. Per germline, CDR1 KGHSH and CDR2 LQKENI. As DNA, the CDR3 is TGTGCCAGCTCACCACCGGTGACAGGTTCCCTTAACTATGGCTACACCTTC. Protein: CASSPPVTGSLNYGYTF.

The V gene is TRBV7-3, the J gene TRBJ2-2; maybe TRBD1 (5 bases). The CDR3 is made up of 14 amino acids. Germline CDR1 and CDR2: SGHTA and FQGTGA. The germline V and J ends were trimmed by 6 bases and 1 base, with 9 bases remaining between them. CDR3 sequence reads: CASSYGQNTGELFF. The CDR3 DNA follows: TGTGCCAGCAGTTACGGACAGAACACCGGGGAGCTGTTTTTT.

The chain recombines TRBV2 with TRBJ2-2, with D maybe TRBD1 (6 bases). The V gene's germline CDR1 is SNHLY and CDR2 FYNNEI. The germline V and J ends were trimmed by 1 base and 6 bases, with 12 bases remaining between them. The CDR3 length is 15 residues. The CDR3 region is CASSEGTGKPGELFF. The DNA of the CDR3 is TGTGCCAGCAGTGAAGGTACAGGGAAGCCCGGGGAGCTGTTTTTT.

The chain joins TRBV6-5 to TRBJ1-4, with TRBD1 matching over 9 bases. V lost 5 bases, J lost 7 bases, and 5 bases stayed unmatched. Germline CDR1 is MNHEY and CDR2 is SVGAGI. This CDR3 has 14 residues. As DNA, the CDR3 is TGTGCCAGCAGTCCGACAGGGGGTGTTGAAAAACTGTTTTTT. Translating gives CASSPTGGVEKLFF.

This chain uses TRBV10-2 with TRBJ1-2; no clear D gene. CDR1 is WSHSY, CDR2 SAAADI, per germline. Trimming left V 0 bases short and J 3 bases short, with 20 bases between. The CDR3 has 18 residues. The chain's CDR3 is CASSESWTPIVEDYGYTF. In nucleotides, the CDR3 is TGCGCCAGCAGTGAGTCTTGGACGCCCATAGTGGAGGACTATGGCTACACCTTC.

This chain links TRBV10-1 with TRBJ1-1; D might be TRBD1 (6 bases). V lost 5 bases, J lost 11 bases, and 18 bases lay in between. Germline CDR1 and CDR2: WNHNN and SYGVQD (reference sequence). CDR3 length equals 13 residues. The CDR3, as DNA: TGCGCCAGCAGTTCACAGGGCCCTGCGACGGCTTTCTTT. Translation gives CASSSQGPATAFF.

CDR3 residues: CASFGEANEKLFF. The CDR3 DNA sequence: TGTGCCAGCTTCGGGGAAGCTAATGAAAAACTGTTTTTT. J is TRBJ1-4 and V is TRBV2, with D unclear. V was pared by 8 bases and J by 3 bases, with 10 bases between. Germline lookup yields CDR1 SNHLY and CDR2 FYNNEI. The CDR3 is 13 amino acids.

Details on this clone: One end of the junction does not line up with germline, which may come from a read error. The chain employs TRBV6-5 and TRBJ2-7, with TRBD1 identical over 12 bases. This CDR3 contains 15 residues. Per the germline V gene, CDR1 is MNHEY and CDR2 is SVGAGI. For the CDR3, the DNA is TGTGCCAGCAGTTTTGGGACAGGGGGCTCCCACGAGCAGTACTTC. Translating gives CASSFGTGGSHEQYF.

The gene calls are TRBV11-2 and TRBJ2-6; 8 bases match TRBD1. The CDR3 totals 17 residues. The germline gives CDR1 SGHAT, CDR2 FQNNGV. V trimming: 4 bases; J trimming: 0 bases; junction bases outside the gene matches: 5. As DNA, the CDR3 is TGTGCCAGCAGCTCGGGACAGGTCCTCTCTGGGGCCAACGTCCTGACTTTC. This sequence encodes CASSSGQVLSGANVLTF.